Below, one T cell receptor (beta chain) is given with its context. The specificity of this receptor is unknown. Base qualities are not recorded, but no much larger clone differs from it by a single base. This specimen belongs to a study of tumor-infiltrating lymphocytes in oesophageal squamous cell carcinoma (dated by TCRdb to the mid-2010s). Preparation of the library involved PCR. These reads were obtained on an Illumina HiSeq 2000. TCRdb applied fastp at Q25 and MiXCR to the public reads, then kept only in-frame beta chains. One record per CDR3 amino acid sequence lists the most common genes and DNA. For this sample the table gives approximately 10,000 distinct CDR3 sequences, of which approximately 49% were detected only once. The ten top clones hold 24% of the sample. Input material: esophageal tumor tissue. The sequence derives from a male donor with esophageal squamous cell carcinoma.

This receptor has the CDR3 CSAQAQIYEQYF. The nucleotides are TGCAGTGCTCAAGCTCAGATCTACGAGCAGTACTTC. This receptor chain uses TRBV20-1 and TRBJ2-7, with no D gene named confidently. For CDR1 and CDR2, the germline V gene (reference sequence) lists DFQATT and SNEGSKA. At the junction V is shortened by 5 bases and J by 3 bases, with 11 bases in between. The CDR3 has 12 amino acids, counting the end cysteine and phenylalanine. The read is trimmed to its CDR3 DNA, 36 bases read in frame from base 1.